Given below is one T cell receptor (beta chain) in context. An assay was performed, and its level was deep. The assay was immunoSEQ multiplex PCR, and TCRdb's table has in-frame clones only and misses some. The sample consists of fewer than 2.5 million clones, 80% to 95% of them appearing once. This sample was included in a study of shared clonotypes between healthy human individuals. Turning to the study itself: Each donor contributed plates that comprised three CD4 naive, three CD4 memory, two CD8 naive and one CD8 memory.

The germline V gene encodes CDR1 SNHLY and CDR2 FYNNEI. The CDR3 has 14 residues. V was shortened by 4 bases and J by 4 bases, with 13 bases between the two germline ends. The sample comprised naive CD4+ T cells from PBMCs. This sample's subset: CD45RA+ positively selected. The chain has TRBV2 and TRBJ1-1, with D maybe TRBD1 (6 bases). The TCR originated in a young man in good health. Some clones in this sample may be carry-over from other donors' samples. CDR3 nucleotides: TGTGCCAGCAGTGCCGAACAGGGCCCCACTGAAGCTTTCTTT. Its translation is CASSAEQGPTEAFF.